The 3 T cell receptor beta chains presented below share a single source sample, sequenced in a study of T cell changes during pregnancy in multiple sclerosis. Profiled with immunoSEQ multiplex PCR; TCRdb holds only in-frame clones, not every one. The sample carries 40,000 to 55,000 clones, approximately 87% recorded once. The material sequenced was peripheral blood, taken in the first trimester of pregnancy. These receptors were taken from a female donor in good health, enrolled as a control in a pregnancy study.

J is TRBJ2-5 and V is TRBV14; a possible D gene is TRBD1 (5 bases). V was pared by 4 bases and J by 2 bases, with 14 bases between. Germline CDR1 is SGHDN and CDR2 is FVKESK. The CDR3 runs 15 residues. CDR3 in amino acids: CASSPTTGPQETQYF. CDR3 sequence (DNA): TGTGCCAGCAGCCCGACCACAGGTCCACAAGAGACCCAGTACTTC. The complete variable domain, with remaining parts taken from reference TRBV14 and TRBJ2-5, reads EAGVTQFPSHSVIEKGQTVTLRCDPISGHDNLYWYRRVMGKEIKFLLHFVKESKQDESGMPNNRFLAERTGGTYSTLKVQPAELEDSGVYFCASSPTTGPQETQYFGPGTRLLVL.

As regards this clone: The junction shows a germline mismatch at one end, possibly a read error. CDR3: CASSQTLAGGPSYNEQFF. The DNA for the CDR3 is TGTGCTAGCAGCCAGACACTAGCGGGAGGGCCATCCTACAATGAGCAGTTCTTC. The chain recombines TRBV7-7 with TRBJ2-1; 13 bases fit TRBD2. The germline V gene encodes CDR1 SSHAT and CDR2 FNYEAQ (reference sequence). The length of the CDR3 is 18 residues.

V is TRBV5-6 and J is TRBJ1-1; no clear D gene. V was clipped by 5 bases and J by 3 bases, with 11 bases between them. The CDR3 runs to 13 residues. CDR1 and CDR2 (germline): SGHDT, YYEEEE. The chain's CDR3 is CASRFGFDTEAFF. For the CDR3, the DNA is TGTGCCAGCAGATTCGGGTTTGACACTGAAGCTTTCTTT.